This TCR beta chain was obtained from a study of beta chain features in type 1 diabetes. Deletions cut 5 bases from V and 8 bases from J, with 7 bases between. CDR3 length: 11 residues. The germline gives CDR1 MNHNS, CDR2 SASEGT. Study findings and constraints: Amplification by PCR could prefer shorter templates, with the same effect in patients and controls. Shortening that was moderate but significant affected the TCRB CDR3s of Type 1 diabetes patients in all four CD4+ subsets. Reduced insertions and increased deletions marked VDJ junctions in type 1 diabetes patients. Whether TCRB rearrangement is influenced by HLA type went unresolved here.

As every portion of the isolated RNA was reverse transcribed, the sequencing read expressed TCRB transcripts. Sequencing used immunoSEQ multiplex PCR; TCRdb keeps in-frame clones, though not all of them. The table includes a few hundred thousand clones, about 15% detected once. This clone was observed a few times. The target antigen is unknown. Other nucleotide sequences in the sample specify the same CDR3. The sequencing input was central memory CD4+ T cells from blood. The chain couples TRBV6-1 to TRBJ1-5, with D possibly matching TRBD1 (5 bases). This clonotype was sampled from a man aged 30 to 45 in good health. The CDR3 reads CASSQGEPQHF. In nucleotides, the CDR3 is TGTGCCAGCAGTCAAGGGGAGCCCCAGCATTTT.